This T cell receptor (beta chain) was sequenced for a study of T cells in Graves' hyperthyroidism and ophthalmopathy. Whole-study results and caveats: Clonotypes that were expanded in thyroid above 0.001 mostly appeared in blood too.

The CDR3 regions of TCR beta were amplified from RNA transcripts. TCR CDR3 regions were first amplified by RT-PCR with HTBI primers. TCRdb fed the multiplex PCR reads into MiXCR, producing one record per CDR3 protein. Altogether 300,000 to 400,000 distinct CDR3 sequences are present, approximately 13% being singletons, with the ten largest covering around a tenth. To note about this clonotype: What it binds is not known.

Trimming pared 3 bases from V and 1 base from J, leaving 15 bases between. The germline gives CDR1 LGHDT, CDR2 YNNKEL (reference sequence). The CDR3 has 16 residues. This TCR derives from a woman between 18 and 29 years old with Graves' hyperthyroidism. The chain employs TRBV3-1 and TRBJ2-5; D remains ambiguous. The sequenced sample consisted of blood. The CDR3 DNA is TGTGCCAGCAGCCAGGCATCAAATCCCCTCCAAGAGACCCAGTACTTC. Translation gives CASSQASNPLQETQYF.